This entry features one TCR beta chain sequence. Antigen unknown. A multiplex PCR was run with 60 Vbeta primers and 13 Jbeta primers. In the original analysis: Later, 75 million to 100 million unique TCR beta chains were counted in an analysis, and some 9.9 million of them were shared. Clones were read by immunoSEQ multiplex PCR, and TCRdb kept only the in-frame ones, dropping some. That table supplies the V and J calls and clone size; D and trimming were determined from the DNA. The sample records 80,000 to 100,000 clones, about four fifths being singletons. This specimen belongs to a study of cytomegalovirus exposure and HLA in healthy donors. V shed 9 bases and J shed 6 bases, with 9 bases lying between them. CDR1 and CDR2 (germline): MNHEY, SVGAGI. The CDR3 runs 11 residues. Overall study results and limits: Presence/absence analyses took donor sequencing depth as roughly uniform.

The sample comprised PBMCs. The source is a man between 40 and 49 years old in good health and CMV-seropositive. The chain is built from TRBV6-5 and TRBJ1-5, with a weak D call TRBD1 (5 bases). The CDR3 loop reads CARSQVQPQHF. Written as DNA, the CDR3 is TGTGCCAGATCACAGGTTCAGCCCCAGCATTTT.